This TCR beta chain was recorded in a study of cytomegalovirus exposure and HLA in healthy donors. Points from the study as a whole: Analyzed later, association rates of TCRs varied across HLA loci, with DRB1 most and HLA-C fewest. One variant, a missense change in DCLRE1C, was linked in a later analysis to TCR beta V- and J-gene trimming. At a 0.05 false discovery rate, a later analysis found approximately 17,000 TCR beta sequences to be associated with HLA alleles. Earlier findings revealed that most TCR beta V segments proved productive either about 87% or about 30% of the time.

CDR1 is SGHRS and CDR2 is YFSETQ in the germline V gene. Trimming shortened V by 0 bases and J by 5 bases, and 9 bases separated the two germline ends. This CDR3 has 14 residues. PCR primers comprised 60 Vbeta and 13 Jbeta primers. Using immunoSEQ multiplex PCR, the repertoire was profiled, and TCRdb retains in-frame clones only, with some absent. The sample has some 62,000 clones; about 87% are singletons. Details on this clone: What it recognizes is unknown.

The source of this sequence is a man younger than 30 in good health and CMV-seronegative. This chain joins TRBV5-1 and TRBJ1-5; D might be TRBD1 (5 bases). Sequencing used PBMCs. CDR3 loop: CASSLETGDQPQHF. The CDR3 region has the DNA TGCGCCAGCAGCTTGGAAACAGGCGATCAGCCCCAGCATTTT.